The 13 T cell receptor beta chains presented below share a single source sample, sequenced in a study of shared clonotypes between healthy human individuals. TCRdb's copy holds only in-frame clones and misses some; the assay was immunoSEQ multiplex PCR. Among some 380,000 clones, 90% to 97% were seen once, and the ten largest hold 0.32%. The sample comprised memory CD8+ T cells sorted from blood. Documented subset: CD45RO+ cells pooled with CCR7-negative TemRA cells. These receptors were taken from a man aged 25-40 years in good health.

The chain carries TRBV9 and TRBJ2-2; no definite D call. V was pared by 4 bases and J by 1 base, with 5 bases between. This CDR3 has 13 residues. Germline CDR1 SGDLS, CDR2 YYNGEE. CDR3 sequence: CASSPQNTGELFF. CDR3 DNA: TGTGCCAGCAGCCCCCAGAACACCGGGGAGCTGTTTTTT.

The chain carries TRBV6-4 and TRBJ1-2; no clear D. V was clipped by 4 bases and J by 7 bases, with 7 bases between them. This CDR3 is built from 11 residues. Germline loops: CDR1 MRHNA, CDR2 SNTAGT. CDR3 nucleotides: TGTGCCAGCAGTGGGGCGGTTGGCTACACCTTC. It encodes CASSGAVGYTF.

The V gene is TRBV7-2, the J gene TRBJ1-3; possibly TRBD1 for D (6 bases). V was cut by 4 bases and J by 2 bases, with 15 bases left in between. The CDR3 consists of 16 residues. Germline lookup yields CDR1 SGHTA and CDR2 FQGNSA. CDR3 DNA sequence: TGTGCCAGCAGCTCCGCACCTCCAGGGGCTGGAAACACCATATATTTT. The encoded protein is CASSSAPPGAGNTIYF. The full variable domain, its missing parts supplied by reference TRBV7-2 and TRBJ1-3, is GAGVSQSPSNKVTEKGKDVELRCDPISGHTALYWYRQSLGQGLEFLIYFQGNSAPDKSGLPSDRFSAERTGGSVSTLTIQRTQQEDSAVYLCASSSAPPGAGNTIYFGEGSWLTVV.

This chain links TRBV6-1 with TRBJ1-2; the match to TRBD1 covers 7 bases. CDR1 MNHNS and CDR2 SASEGT come from the germline V gene. This CDR3 spans 14 amino acids. V dropped 2 bases and J dropped 5; count of bases not matched to a gene: 5. Here the CDR3 reads CASSESDRVYGYTF. DNA of the CDR3: TGTGCCAGCAGTGAATCCGACAGGGTGTATGGCTACACCTTC.

The chain uses TRBV19 and TRBJ2-1; possibly TRBD1 for D (5 bases). Germline CDR1 reads LNHDA; CDR2 reads SQIVND (reference sequence). Trimming took 11 bases from V and 14 from J, leaving 22 bases between them. This CDR3 contains 12 residues. CDR3 region: CASRQGERQEFF. The CDR3 DNA reads TGTGCCTCACGGCAGGGCGAGCGCCAAGAGTTCTTC.

The V call is TRBV11-2, the J call TRBJ1-1; TRBD1 aligns across 10 bases. Germline CDR1 reads SGHAT; CDR2 reads FQNNGV. The CDR3 extends over 15 amino acids. Losses at the gene ends were 5 bases for V and 8 bases for J; bases not matched to a gene: 11. CDR3 coding DNA: TGTGCCAGCAGCCGATACCGGGACAGGGGTGCCGAAGCTTTCTTT. This encodes CASSRYRDRGAEAFF.

V gene TRBV5-1 combines with J gene TRBJ2-3, with 10 bases aligning to TRBD2. The V gene's germline CDR1 is SGHRS and CDR2 YFSETQ. This CDR3 comprises 16 residues. J lost 1 base, V lost 2 bases, and 4 bases had no gene match. CDR3 sequence (DNA): TGCGCCAGCAGCTTCGGGGGGACTAGCGGCACAGATACGCAGTATTTT. Protein sequence: CASSFGGTSGTDTQYF. The full variable domain, its missing parts supplied by reference TRBV5-1 and TRBJ2-3, is KAGVTQTPRYLIKTRGQQVTLSCSPISGHRSVSWYQQTPGQGLQFLFEYFSETQRNKGNFPGRFSGRQFSNSRSEMNVSTLELGDSALYLCASSFGGTSGTDTQYFGPGTRLTVL.

J is TRBJ2-3 and V is TRBV13; 13 nucleotides agree with TRBD2. The trim removed 3 bases at V and 6 bases at J, leaving 0 bases unmatched. The CDR3 consists of 14 residues. The germline CDR1 and CDR2 sequences are PRHDT and FYEKMQ (reference sequence). DNA for the CDR3: TGTGCCAGCAGCTTGACTAGCGGGAGGGATACGCAGTATTTT. This gives the protein CASSLTSGRDTQYF.

The CDR3 DNA reads as TGTGCCAGCAGCCTCCGGACTGATTCCTACGAGCAGTACTTC. Translating gives CASSLRTDSYEQYF. This rearrangement joins TRBV5-4 to TRBJ2-7, with D perhaps TRBD2 (5 bases). The ends were cut back, 4 bases at V and 1 base at J, with 12 bases in the middle. The CDR3 runs to 14 residues. Germline assignment: CDR1 SGHNT and CDR2 YYREEE (reference sequence).

The J gene is TRBJ2-2, the V gene TRBV6-7; maybe TRBD1 (6 bases). TRBV6-7 is sorted into the ORF group, with uncertain function. The CDR3 length is 15 residues. Trimming stripped 2 bases from V and 6 bases from J, with 13 bases between. The CDR3 loop reads CASSYRGGMAGELFF. CDR3 nucleotides: TGTGCCAGCAGTTACCGAGGGGGAATGGCCGGGGAGCTGTTTTTT.

The V gene is TRBV7-2, the J gene TRBJ2-2, with 9 positions matching TRBD1. The junction had 4 bases not matched to a gene; V was cut back by 3 bases and J by 2 bases. Germline assignment: CDR1 SGHTA and CDR2 FQGNSA. The CDR3 has 16 amino acids. CDR3 nucleotide sequence: TGTGCCAGCAGCTTTACAGGGGGCCTTAACACCGGGGAGCTGTTTTTT. It yields the protein CASSFTGGLNTGELFF.

The gene calls are TRBV29-1 and TRBJ2-1, with D uncertain. The V gene's germline CDR1 is SQVTM and CDR2 ANQGSEA. V lost 1 base and J 4 bases, leaving 20 bases between the germline ends. The CDR3 covers 17 residues. This chain's CDR3 is CSVEGDPVASQYNEQFF. The DNA for the CDR3 is TGCAGCGTTGAAGGGGATCCGGTAGCCTCCCAGTACAATGAGCAGTTCTTC.

The chain carries TRBV7-9 and TRBJ2-5; D unclear. This CDR3 spans 12 amino acids. Germline V lookup: CDR1 SEHNR, CDR2 FQNEAQ (reference sequence). V was pared by 7 bases and J by 2 bases, with 8 bases between. The CDR3 region is CASTPIQETQYF. The CDR3 region has the DNA TGTGCCAGCACCCCCATTCAAGAGACCCAGTACTTC.